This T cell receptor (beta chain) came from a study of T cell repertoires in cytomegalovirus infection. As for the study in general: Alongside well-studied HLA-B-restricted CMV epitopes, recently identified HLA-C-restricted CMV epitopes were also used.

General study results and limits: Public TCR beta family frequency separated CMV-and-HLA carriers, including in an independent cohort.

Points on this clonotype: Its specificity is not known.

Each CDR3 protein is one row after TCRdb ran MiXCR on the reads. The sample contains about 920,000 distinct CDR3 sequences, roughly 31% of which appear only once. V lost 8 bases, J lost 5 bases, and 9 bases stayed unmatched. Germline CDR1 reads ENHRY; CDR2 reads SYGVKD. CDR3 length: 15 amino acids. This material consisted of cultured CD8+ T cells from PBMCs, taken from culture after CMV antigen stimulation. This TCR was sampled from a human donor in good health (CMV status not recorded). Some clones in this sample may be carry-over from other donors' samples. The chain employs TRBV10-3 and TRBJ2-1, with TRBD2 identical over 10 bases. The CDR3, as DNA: TGTGCCATCGGGGATTTAGCGGGGGGCCACAATGAGCAGTTCTTC. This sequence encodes CAIGDLAGGHNEQFF.